This T cell receptor (beta chain) was found in a study of post-analysis software for immune sequencing data. In the study overall: Progressive-relapsing, secondary progressive and relapsing-remitting multiple sclerosis were among the disease courses included. Points from the study as a whole: Patients had higher frequencies than controls of roughly five TRBV segments, including TRBV5-6, TRBV5-1 and TRBV20-1. By F measure, strong co-clustering occurred among samples prepared in the same batch. Multiple sclerosis patients showed significantly lower normalized Chao1 diversity than controls did.

This clonotype was detected only a few times. The antigen is not known. Unique molecular identifiers were present in the TCR beta cDNA libraries. MiXCR, run by TCRdb on the PCR reads, gives a single entry per CDR3 protein. The data hold hundreds of thousands of distinct CDR3 sequences, with around 27% observed a single time. This CDR3 is built from 14 residues. Germline-derived CDR1 and CDR2 are DFQATT and SNEGSKA (reference sequence). V dropped 6 bases and J dropped 3 bases, with 15 bases sitting between them. What was sequenced was blood. The sequence was obtained from a girl aged 5-17 years with multiple sclerosis. The V gene is TRBV20-1, the J gene TRBJ2-1, with unresolved D. The CDR3 sequence is CSADLRWGYNEQFF. The CDR3 DNA sequence: TGCAGTGCCGACTTAAGGTGGGGCTACAATGAGCAGTTCTTC.